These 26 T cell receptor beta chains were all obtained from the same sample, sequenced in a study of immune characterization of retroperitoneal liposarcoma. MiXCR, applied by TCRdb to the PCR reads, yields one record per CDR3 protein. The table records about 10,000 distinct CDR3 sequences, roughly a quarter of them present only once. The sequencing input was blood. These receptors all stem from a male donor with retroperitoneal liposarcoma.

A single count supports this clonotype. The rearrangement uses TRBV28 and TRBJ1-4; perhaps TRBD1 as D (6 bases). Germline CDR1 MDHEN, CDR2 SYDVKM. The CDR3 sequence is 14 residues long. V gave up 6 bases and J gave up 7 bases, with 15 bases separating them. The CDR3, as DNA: TGTGCCAGCAGCCCCCCGGGGGCTGGTGAAAAACTGTTTTTT. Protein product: CASSPPGAGEKLFF.

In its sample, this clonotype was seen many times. CDR3 protein: CASRKGDRGNTEAFF. The CDR3, as DNA: TGTGCCAGCAGAAAGGGGGACAGGGGTAACACTGAAGCTTTCTTT. V and J are TRBV6-1 and TRBJ1-1; 10 nucleotides agree with TRBD1. CDR1 and CDR2 (germline): MNHNS, SASEGT. The CDR3 extends over 15 amino acids. V was pared by 6 bases and J by 2 bases, with 6 bases of the junction left unmatched.

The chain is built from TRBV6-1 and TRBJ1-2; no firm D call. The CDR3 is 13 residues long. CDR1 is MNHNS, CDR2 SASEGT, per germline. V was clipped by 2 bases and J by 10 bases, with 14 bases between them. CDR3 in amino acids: CASSENLRIDYTF. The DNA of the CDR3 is TGTGCCAGCAGTGAAAATCTACGGATTGACTACACCTTC.

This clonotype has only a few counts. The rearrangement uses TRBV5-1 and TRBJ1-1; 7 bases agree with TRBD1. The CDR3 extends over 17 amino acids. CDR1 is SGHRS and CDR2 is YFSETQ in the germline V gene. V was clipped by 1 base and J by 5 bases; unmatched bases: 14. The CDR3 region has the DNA TGCGCCAGCAGCTTGAGCGGGAGTTACAGGGGTGGTACTGAAGCTTTCTTT. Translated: CASSLSGSYRGGTEAFF.

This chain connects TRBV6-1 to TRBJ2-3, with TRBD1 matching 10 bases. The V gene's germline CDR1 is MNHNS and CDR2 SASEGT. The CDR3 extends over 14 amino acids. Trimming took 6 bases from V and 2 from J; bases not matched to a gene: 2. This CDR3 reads CASRDRGDTDTQYF. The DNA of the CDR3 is TGTGCCAGCAGGGACAGGGGGGACACAGATACGCAGTATTTT.

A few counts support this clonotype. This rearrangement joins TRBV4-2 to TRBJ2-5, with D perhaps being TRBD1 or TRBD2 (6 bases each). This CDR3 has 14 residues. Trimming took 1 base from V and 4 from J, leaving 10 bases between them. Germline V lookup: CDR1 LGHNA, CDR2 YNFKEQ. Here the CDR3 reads CASSQGGAGETQYF. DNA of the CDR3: TGTGCCAGCAGCCAAGGGGGGGCGGGAGAGACCCAGTACTTC.

In DNA, the CDR3 is TGTGCCAGCAGCTTACCCAAGACAGGGCGTGCTAGCACAGATACGCAGTATTTT. This sequence encodes CASSLPKTGRASTDTQYF. J is TRBJ2-3 and V is TRBV7-4; 7 bases are a match to TRBD1. Per germline, CDR1 SGHVT and CDR2 SQSDAQ. Germline trimming cut 2 bases from V and 0 bases from J; bases unmatched to any gene: 11. CDR3 size: 18 residues.

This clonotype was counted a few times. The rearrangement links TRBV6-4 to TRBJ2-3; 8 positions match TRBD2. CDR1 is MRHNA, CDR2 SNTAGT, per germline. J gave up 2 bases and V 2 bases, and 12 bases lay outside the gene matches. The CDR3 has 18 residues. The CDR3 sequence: CASSDLAGGLPITDTQYF. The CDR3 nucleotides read TGTGCCAGCAGTGACCTCGCGGGGGGCTTACCGATCACAGATACGCAGTATTTT.

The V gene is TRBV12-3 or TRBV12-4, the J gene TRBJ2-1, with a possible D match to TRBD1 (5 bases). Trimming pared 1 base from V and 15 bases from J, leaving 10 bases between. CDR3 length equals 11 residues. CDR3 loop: CASSLEGPSFF. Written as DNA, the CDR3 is TGTGCCAGCAGTTTAGAGGGGCCGTCGTTCTTC.

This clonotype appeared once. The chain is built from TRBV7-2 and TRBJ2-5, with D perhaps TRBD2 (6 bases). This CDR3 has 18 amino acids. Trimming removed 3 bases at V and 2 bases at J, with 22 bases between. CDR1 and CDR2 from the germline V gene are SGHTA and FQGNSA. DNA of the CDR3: TGTGCCAGCAGCTTCTCGTTCTGGAGGGCAGCAGTACAAGAGACCCAGTACTTC. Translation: CASSFSFWRAAVQETQYF.

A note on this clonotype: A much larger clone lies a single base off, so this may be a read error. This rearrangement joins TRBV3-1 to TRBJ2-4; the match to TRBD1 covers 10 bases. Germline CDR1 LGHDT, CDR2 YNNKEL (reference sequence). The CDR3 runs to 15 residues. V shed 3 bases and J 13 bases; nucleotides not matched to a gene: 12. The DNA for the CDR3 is TGTGCCAGCAGCCAGACGGGACAGGGGATCGATGAGCAGTACTTC. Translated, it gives CASSQTGQGIDEQYF.

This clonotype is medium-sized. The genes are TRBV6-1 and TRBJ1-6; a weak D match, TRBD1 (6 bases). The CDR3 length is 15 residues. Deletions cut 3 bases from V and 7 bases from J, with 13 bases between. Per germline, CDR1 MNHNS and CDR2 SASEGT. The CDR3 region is CASSEWGGLNSPLHF. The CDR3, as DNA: TGTGCCAGCAGTGAGTGGGGGGGGCTAAATTCACCCCTCCACTTT.

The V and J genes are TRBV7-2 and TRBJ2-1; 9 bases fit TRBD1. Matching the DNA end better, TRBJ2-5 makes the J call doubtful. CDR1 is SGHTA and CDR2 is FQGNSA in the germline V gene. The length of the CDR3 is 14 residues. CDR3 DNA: TGTGCCAGCAGTCCTACAGGGGGCAAAGAGACCCAGTACTTC. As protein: CASSPTGGKETQYF.

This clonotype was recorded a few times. The chain's CDR3 is CASRQDSYNEQFF. In DNA, the CDR3 is TGTGCCAGCAGACAAGACAGCTACAATGAGCAGTTCTTC. The V and J genes are TRBV6-1 and TRBJ2-1; D may be TRBD1 (5 bases). The V gene's germline CDR1 is MNHNS and CDR2 SASEGT. The length of the CDR3 is 13 residues. V lost 6 bases and J lost 3, with 9 bases in between.

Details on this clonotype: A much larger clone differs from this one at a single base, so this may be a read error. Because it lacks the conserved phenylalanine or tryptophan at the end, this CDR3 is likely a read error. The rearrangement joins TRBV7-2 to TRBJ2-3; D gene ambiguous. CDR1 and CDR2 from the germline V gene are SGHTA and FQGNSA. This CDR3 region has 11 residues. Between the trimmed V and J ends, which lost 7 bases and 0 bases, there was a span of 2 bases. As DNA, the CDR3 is TGTGCCAGCACTAGCACAGATACGCAGTATTTG. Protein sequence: CASTSTDTQYL.

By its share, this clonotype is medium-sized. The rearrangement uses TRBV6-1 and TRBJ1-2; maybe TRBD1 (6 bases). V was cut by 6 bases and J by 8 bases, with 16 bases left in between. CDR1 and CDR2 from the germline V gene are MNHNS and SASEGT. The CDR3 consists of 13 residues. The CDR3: CASRLQGGGGYTF. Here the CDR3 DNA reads TGTGCCAGCAGGTTACAGGGAGGCGGGGGCTACACCTTC.

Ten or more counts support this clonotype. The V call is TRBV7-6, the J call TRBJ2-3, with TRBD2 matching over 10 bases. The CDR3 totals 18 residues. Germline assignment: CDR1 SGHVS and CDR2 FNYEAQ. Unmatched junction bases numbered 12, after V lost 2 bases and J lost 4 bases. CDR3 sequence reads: CASSLTPGRAGGPDTQYF. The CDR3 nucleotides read TGTGCCAGCAGCTTAACTCCCGGGAGAGCGGGGGGGCCAGATACGCAGTATTTT.

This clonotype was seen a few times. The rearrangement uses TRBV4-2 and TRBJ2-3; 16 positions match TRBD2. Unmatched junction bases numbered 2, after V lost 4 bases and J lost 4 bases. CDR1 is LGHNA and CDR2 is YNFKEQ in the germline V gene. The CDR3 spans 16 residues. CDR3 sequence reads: CASSPGTSGGADTQYF. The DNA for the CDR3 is TGTGCCAGCAGCCCCGGGACTAGCGGGGGGGCAGATACGCAGTATTTT.

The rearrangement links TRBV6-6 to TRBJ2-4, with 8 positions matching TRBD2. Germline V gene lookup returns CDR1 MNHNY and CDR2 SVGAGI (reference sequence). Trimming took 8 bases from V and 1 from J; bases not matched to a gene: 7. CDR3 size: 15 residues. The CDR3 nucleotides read TGTGCCAGCCGGGAGGGTACTGGTGCCAAAAACATTCAGTACTTC. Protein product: CASREGTGAKNIQYF.

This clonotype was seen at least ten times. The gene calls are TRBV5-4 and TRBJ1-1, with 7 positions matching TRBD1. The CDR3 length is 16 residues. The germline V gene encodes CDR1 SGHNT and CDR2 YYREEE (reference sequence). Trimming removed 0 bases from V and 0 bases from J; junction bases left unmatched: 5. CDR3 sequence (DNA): TGTGCCAGCAGCTTGGCCTTGACAGGGCTGAACACTGAAGCTTTCTTT. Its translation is CASSLALTGLNTEAFF.

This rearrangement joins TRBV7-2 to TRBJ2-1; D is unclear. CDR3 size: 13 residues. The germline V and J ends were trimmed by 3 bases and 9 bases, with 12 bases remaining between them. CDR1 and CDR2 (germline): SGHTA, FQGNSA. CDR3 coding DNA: TGTGCCAGCAGCTTCTGGGGATCCACTGAGCAGTTCTTC. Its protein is CASSFWGSTEQFF.

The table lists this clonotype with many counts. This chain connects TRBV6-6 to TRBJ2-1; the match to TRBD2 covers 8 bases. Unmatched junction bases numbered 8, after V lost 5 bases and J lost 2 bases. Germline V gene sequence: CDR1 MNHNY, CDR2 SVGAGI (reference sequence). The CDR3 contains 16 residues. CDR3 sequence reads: CASSRAAGDPYNEQFF. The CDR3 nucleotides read TGTGCCAGCAGTCGGGCAGCGGGGGACCCCTACAATGAGCAGTTCTTC.

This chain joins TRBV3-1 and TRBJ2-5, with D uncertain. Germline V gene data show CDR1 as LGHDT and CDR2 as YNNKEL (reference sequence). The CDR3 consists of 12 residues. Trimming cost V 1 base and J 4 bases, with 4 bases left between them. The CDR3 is CASSQGGETQYF. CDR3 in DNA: TGTGCCAGCAGCCAAGGGGGAGAGACCCAGTACTTC.

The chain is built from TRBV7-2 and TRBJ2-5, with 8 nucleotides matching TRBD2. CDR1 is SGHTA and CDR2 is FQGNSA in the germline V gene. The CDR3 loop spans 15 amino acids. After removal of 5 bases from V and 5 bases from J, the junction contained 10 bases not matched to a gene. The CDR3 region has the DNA TGTGCCAGCAGCGCGACGGGGGGGCATCAGGAGACCCAGTACTTC. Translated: CASSATGGHQETQYF.

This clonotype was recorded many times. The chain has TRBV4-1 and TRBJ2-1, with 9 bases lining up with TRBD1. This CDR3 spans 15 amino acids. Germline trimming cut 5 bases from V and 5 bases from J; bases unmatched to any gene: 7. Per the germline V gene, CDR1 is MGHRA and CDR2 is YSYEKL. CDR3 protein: CASSAGTGLNNEQFF. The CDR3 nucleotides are TGCGCCAGCAGCGCCGGGACAGGGCTCAACAATGAGCAGTTCTTC.

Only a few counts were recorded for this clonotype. CDR3 amino acids: CASSHDSSYNEQFF. Here the CDR3 DNA reads TGTGCCAGCAGTCACGATAGCTCCTACAATGAGCAGTTCTTC. V usage is TRBV27 and J usage is TRBJ2-1; D remains ambiguous. Germline V CDR1 and CDR2: MNHEY, SMNVEV (reference sequence). With 5 bases removed from V and 0 bases from J, the gap between germline ends came to 8 bases. This CDR3 comprises 14 residues.